This TCR beta chain comes out of a study of Graves' ophthalmopathy and Graves' hyperthyroidism listed by TCRdb under 2018. Study-wide context: Peripheral blood was collected at initial diagnosis, prior to any treatment. The study used TCR beta repertoire signatures to distinguish Graves' ophthalmopathy from Graves' hyperthyroidism and to predict progression to ophthalmopathy. In total, under 150 blood samples were TCR-sequenced: around 42 ophthalmopathy, approximately 80 hyperthyroidism and about 17 hyperthyroidism-to-ophthalmopathy patients. To explore V-J signatures distinguishing ophthalmopathy from hyperthyroidism, a discovery set of roughly 100 patients (roughly 45 ophthalmopathy, some 55 stable hyperthyroidism) was enrolled. The independent validation cohort included 18 to 20 hyperthyroidism patients plus 17 patients who later progressed from hyperthyroidism to ophthalmopathy. In 6 or 7 hyperthyroidism patients, T-cell repertoires of thyroid tissue and blood were compared. Following sampling, methimazole starting at 30 mg daily was administered to hyperthyroidism patients, and high-dose intravenous methylprednisolone was administered to ophthalmopathy patients. For training and testing, the 100 or so patients in the discovery cohort were randomly divided in a 7:3 ratio.

This clonotype came up many times. The antigen it recognizes is unknown. No per-base quality is available; no much larger clone lies one base away. For repertoire sequencing, TCR beta CDR3 regions were amplified from RNA transcripts. A first-round RT-PCR used HTBI primers with the Qiagen OneStep RT-PCR kit, followed by a second-round multiplex PCR, size selection and purification. Libraries were sequenced on an Illumina HiSeq2000 using paired-end 100 bp reads. Under the source paper's analysis protocol: SOAPnuke was used to process the reads, removing any read that contained adapters or uncalled bases, had a mean Phred below 15, or lacked an exact match to the constant primer or identifier. COPE v1.2.5 was used to merge high-quality paired reads. Each unique nucleotide sequence was treated as a clonotype, and MiTCR v1.1 was used to align the clonotypes to the IMGT TRB V, D and J references. Analysis was restricted to V-J combinations with a frequency above 0.0001, which covered 99.2% of repertoires. A TCR clonal expansion and chaos score per V-J combination was defined as the ratio of F50 clonal expansion to chaos observed in the TCRdist matrix. Features were reduced by Welch's t-statistics and random forest to over 10 V-J combinations, which fed a naive Bayes classifier. The similarity between thyroid and blood repertoires was quantified using the Morisita-Horn index. TCRdb redid the processing of the public reads, applying fastp at Q25 and MiXCR, and retained in-frame beta chains. Rows merge per CDR3 protein into single entries with the most common DNA and genes. For this entry, the V and J calls and clone size follow TCRdb and not the study's own pipeline. Here the sample has 620,000 or so distinct CDR3 sequences; about 24% occur a single time. In total, the top ten clones hold approximately 7.7% of the sample.

Points the paper makes about the study in general: In validation, the model predicted ophthalmopathy progression with about 70% sensitivity and around 72% specificity; some 13 predicted patients were CT-confirmed with GO in a median of around 6.5 months. No statistical method was used to predetermine the sample size, and group allocation was not hidden from the investigators. Most expanded thyroid clonotypes with a frequency above 0.001 also appeared in blood, which suggests that blood repertoires may reflect the immune response in the thyroid. Ophthalmopathy was separated from stable hyperthyroidism by the 13-signature model with about 90% sensitivity and 81% to 83% specificity in cross-validation and with 80%/75% in the test set.

Hyperthyroidism was considered stable if no progression to ophthalmopathy occurred within 18 months of follow-up. The hyperthyroidism patients were 18 to 65 years old and newly diagnosed, with a disease duration of less than 2 months. Patients with other autoimmune diseases, uncontrolled infections, pregnancy or lactation were excluded from the study. Clinical symptoms, serum thyroxine, TRAb, thyroid ultrasound and orbital computed tomography formed the basis of the diagnosis. Using Ficoll-Paque density gradient centrifugation, PBMCs were isolated from over 8.5 ml of fresh peripheral blood. Total RNA was extracted with Trizol reagent and quality-checked on an Agilent 2100 Bioanalyzer. The TCR was taken from a woman aged 18-35 years with stable Graves' hyperthyroidism. Some clones in this sample may be carry-over from other donors' samples. Donor details come from another sample of the same person, matched by shared clones. Sequenced sample: peripheral blood.

The CDR3 has the sequence CGAETSSGNTIYF. The DNA sequence reads TGCGGGGCAGAAACCTCCTCTGGAAACACCATATATTTT. The chain joins TRBV20-1 to TRBJ1-3; tentative D gene TRBD1, with 5 bases matching. CDR1 is given as DFQATT and CDR2 as SNEGSKA, both from the germline V gene (reference sequence). From the cysteine through the phenylalanine, the CDR3 covers 13 amino acids. Solely the CDR3 DNA is kept, with 39 bases framed from the first base.